What follows are 26 T cell receptor beta chains derived from one specimen sequenced in a study of shared clonotypes between healthy human individuals. The protocol was immunoSEQ multiplex PCR, while the TCRdb copy is restricted to in-frame clones and leaves out a portion. The repertoire holds 2 million to 2.5 million clones, around 95% seen once, with approximately 0.13% in the top ten. The sample consisted of naive CD4+ T cells sorted from blood. The subset: CD45RA+ positively selected. The source of these receptors is a young man in good health.

Here the CDR3 DNA reads TGTGCCAGCTATCAGACGGTTTTTTATGGCTACACCTTC. Translating gives CASYQTVFYGYTF. This chain connects TRBV6-6 to TRBJ1-2; no definite D call. Germline V gives CDR1 MNHNY, CDR2 SVGAGI (reference sequence). The length of the CDR3 is 13 residues. The V end lost 8 bases, the J end lost 5 bases, and 15 bases lay between the germline ends.

The chain combines TRBV6-1 with TRBJ2-7; 9 bases line up with TRBD1. Trimming took 9 bases from V and 2 from J; bases not matched to a gene: 8. This CDR3 contains 14 residues. In germline, CDR1 is MNHNS, CDR2 SASEGT. The CDR3, as DNA: TGTGCCAGTAGGGGGGACAGGGTGGCCTACGAGCAGTACTTC. Protein: CASRGDRVAYEQYF.

The chain combines TRBV9 with TRBJ2-3, with D unresolved. The CDR3 is made up of 15 amino acids. Trimming left V 0 bases short and J 0 bases short, with 8 bases between. Germline V gene lookup returns CDR1 SGDLS and CDR2 YYNGEE. The CDR3 loop reads CASSVDVSSTDTQYF. CDR3 nucleotides: TGTGCCAGCAGCGTAGACGTCAGTAGCACAGATACGCAGTATTTT.

The gene calls are TRBV29-1 and TRBJ1-6; TRBD1 is a possible D gene (5 bases). The germline V and J ends were trimmed by 0 bases and 9 bases, with 12 bases remaining between them. Germline V gives CDR1 SQVTM, CDR2 ANQGSEA. The CDR3 totals 14 residues. This chain's CDR3 is CSVEDRGSGSPLHF. Written as DNA, the CDR3 is TGCAGCGTTGAAGATCGGGGGAGCGGTTCACCCCTCCACTTT.

The chain is built from TRBV27 and TRBJ1-4; D uncertain. Germline loops: CDR1 MNHEY, CDR2 SMNVEV (reference sequence). CDR3 size: 14 residues. V was trimmed by 6 bases and J by 4 bases, leaving 12 bases between them. The CDR3 spells CASRPHWDNEKLFF. DNA of the CDR3: TGTGCCAGCAGACCCCATTGGGATAATGAAAAACTGTTTTTT.

The V and J genes are TRBV9 and TRBJ2-5; unclear D gene. Deletions cut 0 bases from V and 4 bases from J, with 10 bases between. The CDR3 spans 14 residues. Looked up from germline, CDR1 is SGDLS and CDR2 is YYNGEE. The CDR3 DNA reads TGTGCCAGCAGCGTAGGGACCCTAGGAGAGACCCAGTACTTC. Translating it yields CASSVGTLGETQYF.

This clone was seen only once. The J gene is TRBJ1-1, the V gene TRBV28, with 7 bases aligning to TRBD1. The germline CDR1 and CDR2 sequences are MDHEN and SYDVKM. The V segment lost 6 bases and the J segment 3 bases; nucleotides outside the gene matches: 10. This CDR3 has 15 residues. The CDR3 protein is CASRTEGAGHTEAFF. DNA for the CDR3: TGTGCCAGCAGGACGGAGGGGGCGGGTCACACTGAAGCTTTCTTT.

This chain links TRBV6-6 with TRBJ2-7, with no clear D. Per the germline V gene, CDR1 is MNHNY and CDR2 is SVGAGI (reference sequence). The CDR3 is 15 amino acids. The V end was cut by 0 bases, the J end by 3 bases, with 12 bases between. CDR3 protein: CASSYSGIRNYEQYF. As DNA, the CDR3 is TGTGCCAGCAGTTACTCTGGAATAAGGAACTACGAGCAGTACTTC.

CDR3 amino acids: CASSATGSGELFF. The CDR3 coding sequence is TGTGCCAGCAGCGCAACAGGGTCCGGGGAGCTGTTTTTT. The rearrangement joins TRBV9 to TRBJ2-2, with a weak D call TRBD1 (6 bases). V was cut by 3 bases and J by 6 bases, with 9 bases left in between. Germline-derived CDR1 and CDR2 are SGDLS and YYNGEE. CDR3 length: 13 amino acids.

The chain links TRBV10-1 to TRBJ2-7, with 7 bases lining up with TRBD1. The V gene end was trimmed by 9 bases and the J gene end by 3 bases; junction bases not matched to a gene: 5. Per germline, CDR1 WNHNN and CDR2 SYGVQD (reference sequence). The CDR3 is 12 residues long. This chain's CDR3 is CASDRADYEQYF. In nucleotides, the CDR3 is TGCGCCAGTGACAGGGCGGACTACGAGCAGTACTTC.

The genes are TRBV11-3 and TRBJ2-1, with D maybe TRBD2 (6 bases). Germline V gives CDR1 SGHNT, CDR2 YENEEA. Trimming left V 3 bases short and J 9 bases short, with 18 bases between. The length of the CDR3 is 15 residues. As DNA, the CDR3 is TGTGCCAGCAGCTTTGGGCTAGCGCCCATAGGTGAGCAGTTCTTC. It yields the protein CASSFGLAPIGEQFF. The variable domain in full, completed from reference TRBV11-3 and TRBJ2-1, reads EAGVVQSPRYKIIEKKQPVAFWCNPISGHNTLYWYLQNLGQGPELLIRYENEEAVDDSQLPKDRFSAERLKGVDSTLKIQPAELGDSAVYLCASSFGLAPIGEQFFGPGTRLTVL.

The chain uses TRBV5-1 and TRBJ2-1; D is ambiguous. The CDR3 length is 12 residues. CDR1 is SGHRS, CDR2 YFSETQ, per germline. V lost 0 bases to trimming and J lost 9 bases, with 7 bases between them. As DNA, the CDR3 is TGCGCCAGCAGCTTGGTTCTCGGTGAGCAGTTCTTC. This sequence encodes CASSLVLGEQFF.

This clone has a single count. CDR3 in amino acids: CASRASGSPGELFF. CDR3 sequence (DNA): TGCGCCAGCAGGGCTAGCGGGAGCCCCGGGGAGCTGTTTTTT. J is TRBJ2-2 and V is TRBV10-2; 10 nucleotides match TRBD2. With 6 bases clipped from V and 6 bases from J, the junction kept 4 bases outside the gene matches. Germline CDR1 and CDR2: WSHSY and SAAADI. The CDR3 has 14 residues.

The genes are TRBV10-3 and TRBJ1-5, with a possible D match to TRBD1 (5 bases). Trimming left V 3 bases short and J 0 bases short, with 15 bases between. CDR1 is ENHRY, CDR2 SYGVKD, per germline. The CDR3 has 17 amino acids. The CDR3 DNA follows: TGTGCCATCAGTGATACCAGGGAGTGGGATAGCAATCAGCCCCAGCATTTT. It encodes CAISDTREWDSNQPQHF.

The chain recombines TRBV6-5 with TRBJ2-7, with TRBD1 as a possible D gene (6 bases). Germline CDR1 MNHEY, CDR2 SVGAGI. The germline V and J ends were trimmed by 6 bases and 2 bases, with 14 bases remaining between them. This CDR3 comprises 14 residues. In DNA, the CDR3 is TGTGCCAGCAGCCACAGGGCGAGCACCTACGAGCAGTACTTC. Amino acid sequence: CASSHRASTYEQYF.

Remarks on this clone: Germline is not matched at one junction end, which may reflect a read error. This sequence joins TRBV2 and TRBJ2-7; no clear D gene. Looked up from germline, CDR1 is SNHLY and CDR2 is FYNNEI. The CDR3 has 10 amino acids. CDR3 region: CASIEYEQYF. Written as DNA, the CDR3 is TGTGCCAGCATTGAATACGAGCAGTACTTC.

The genes are TRBV25-1 and TRBJ1-5; D is perhaps TRBD1 (5 bases). The CDR3 length is 15 residues. The V gene lost 1 base and the J gene lost 5 bases, with 12 bases spanning the gap. Germline CDR1 reads MGHDK; CDR2 reads SYGVNS. The CDR3 DNA reads as TGTGCCAGCAGTGAATTTGGCAGGGTGGATCAGCCCCAGCATTTT. It is translated as CASSEFGRVDQPQHF.

V gene TRBV30 combines with J gene TRBJ2-3, with D possibly being TRBD1 or TRBD2 (5 bases each). Looked up from germline, CDR1 is GTSNPN and CDR2 is SVGIG (reference sequence). V was clipped by 5 bases and J by 6 bases, with 15 bases between them. The CDR3 runs to 13 residues. CDR3 amino acids: CAWGSGLADTQYF. The CDR3 nucleotides are TGTGCCTGGGGGTCAGGGCTAGCTGATACGCAGTATTTT.

The chain carries TRBV9 and TRBJ2-2; D is ambiguous. Germline V gene sequence: CDR1 SGDLS, CDR2 YYNGEE. The CDR3 is 15 amino acids. V was clipped by 6 bases and J by 0 bases, with 12 bases between them. In DNA form, the CDR3 reads TGTGCCAGCACCTCCGGTACGGCGAACACCGGGGAGCTGTTTTTT. This sequence encodes CASTSGTANTGELFF.

V is TRBV28 and J is TRBJ2-2; D gene uncertain. Deletions cut 8 bases from V and 7 bases from J, with 11 bases between. Germline-derived CDR1 and CDR2 are MDHEN and SYDVKM. The CDR3 totals 12 residues. CDR3 protein: CASGPVIGELFF. CDR3 sequence (DNA): TGTGCCAGCGGCCCGGTTATCGGGGAGCTGTTTTTT. Supplemented by reference TRBV28 and TRBJ2-2, the full variable domain reads DVKVTQSSRYLVKRTGEKVFLECVQDMDHENMFWYRQDPGLGLRLIYFSYDVKMKEKGDIPEGYSVSREKKERFSLILESASTNQTSMYLCASGPVIGELFFGEGSRLTVL.

The rearrangement uses TRBV5-5 and TRBJ2-7, with D hard to call. Trimming removed 5 bases at V and 9 bases at J, with 21 bases between. Germline CDR1 and CDR2: SGHKS and YYEKEE (reference sequence). CDR3 length equals 14 residues. CDR3: CASRSSWLEPPQYF. CDR3 in DNA: TGTGCCAGCAGATCGTCCTGGTTAGAACCGCCGCAGTACTTC.

This chain uses TRBV7-2 with TRBJ2-3, with 11 bases aligning to TRBD2. The CDR3 covers 16 residues. V was clipped by 3 bases and J by 6 bases; unmatched bases: 8. Germline CDR1 reads SGHTA; CDR2 reads FQGNSA. This CDR3 reads CASSFSGRAFSDTQYF. DNA for the CDR3: TGTGCCAGCAGCTTTAGCGGGAGGGCCTTTTCGGATACGCAGTATTTT.

The CDR3 region is CASVAGSSYEQYF. The CDR3 nucleotides are TGTGCCAGCGTAGCGGGAAGCTCCTACGAGCAGTACTTC. The chain joins TRBV18 to TRBJ2-7; 8 nucleotides match TRBD2. J lost 0 bases, V lost 8 bases, and 3 bases had no gene match. The CDR3 loop spans 13 amino acids. The germline V gene encodes CDR1 KGHSH and CDR2 LQKENI.

This clone was seen just once. The chain employs TRBV25-1 and TRBJ2-1; unclear D gene. The V and J ends lost 5 bases and 5 bases respectively, with 7 bases between them. CDR3 length: 12 amino acids. Germline V gives CDR1 MGHDK, CDR2 SYGVNS. CDR3 sequence: CASSKVNNEQFF. In DNA, the CDR3 is TGTGCCAGCAGTAAAGTAAACAATGAGCAGTTCTTC.

This clone was picked up one time. The identical CDR3 is also encoded by other nucleotide sequences in the sample. This chain joins TRBV18 and TRBJ1-1; unclear D gene. Deletions cut 3 bases from V and 4 bases from J, with 6 bases between. Germline CDR1 is KGHSH and CDR2 is LQKENI. This CDR3 spans 12 amino acids. The CDR3 loop is CASSPDGTEAFF. DNA of the CDR3: TGTGCCAGCTCACCTGACGGCACTGAAGCTTTCTTT.

The gene calls are TRBV2 and TRBJ2-2, with D unclear. This CDR3 is 15 amino acids long. Germline loops: CDR1 SNHLY, CDR2 FYNNEI. Trimming stripped 2 bases from V and 1 base from J, with 8 bases between. CDR3 sequence reads: CASSETAMNTGELFF. DNA of the CDR3: TGTGCCAGCAGTGAAACCGCTATGAACACCGGGGAGCTGTTTTTT. Looking up the rest from reference TRBV2 and TRBJ2-2 gives the full variable domain: EPEVTQTPSHQVTQMGQEVILRCVPISNHLYFYWYRQILGQKVEFLVSFYNNEISEKSEIFDDQFSVERPDGSNFTLKIRSTKLEDSAMYFCASSETAMNTGELFFGEGSRLTVL.